This is a list of T cell receptor beta chains from one sample in a study of graft-versus-host responses after intestinal transplantation. Their specific antigens are unknown. TCRdb keeps only in-frame clones here, not all; method: immunoSEQ multiplex PCR. The table lists 110,000 to 150,000 clones, 85% to 95% of them singletons. This material consisted of unstimulated CD4+ T cells sorted from spleen or lymph node cells, taken before intestinal transplant. The receptor set was obtained from a human donor who received an intestinal transplant. Both conserved end residues are part of each CDR3. Each record gives: V gene, D gene, CDR3 length, J gene, clone size, CDR3 protein, CDR3 DNA. D genes are given only for firm matches. A clone size is listed for some rows: how often the clone was seen (once, few, many), or a class if it is expanded.

TRBV6-1,.,13,TRBJ2-2,.,CASSEKNTGELFF,TGTGCCAGCAGTGAAAAGAACACCGGGGAGCTGTTTTTT
TRBV28,.,15,TRBJ2-7,few,CASSYVGAGRYEQYF,TGTGCCAGCAGTTATGTCGGCGCAGGACGTTACGAGCAGTACTTC
TRBV5-1,.,16,TRBJ2-6,once,CASSLEVGGGANVLTF,TGCGCCAGCAGCTTGGAGGTAGGGGGTGGGGCCAACGTCCTGACTTTC
TRBV19,.,14,TRBJ2-7,.,CASSIFPLSYEQYF,TGTGCCAGTAGTATATTCCCCCTCTCCTACGAGCAGTACTTC
TRBV27,TRBD2,14,TRBJ2-7,.,CASSSSGGSSEQYF,TGTGCCAGCTCCTCTAGCGGGGGTTCCTCGGAGCAGTACTTC
TRBV7-9,.,14,TRBJ1-4,.,CASSFAQGREKLFF,TGTGCCAGCAGCTTCGCACAGGGAAGGGAAAAACTGTTTTTT
TRBV7-9,.,17,TRBJ1-2,.,CASSPQTSAGSNYGYTF,TGTGCCAGCAGCCCCCAGACTTCGGCAGGGAGTAACTATGGCTACACCTTC
TRBV29-1,TRBD2,14,TRBJ2-1,.,CSVGLWEAYNEQFF,TGCAGCGTGGGACTATGGGAAGCATACAATGAGCAGTTCTTC
TRBV6-1,TRBD1,15,TRBJ2-5,once,CASSDGQGVEGTQYF,TGTGCCAGCAGTGATGGACAGGGCGTAGAGGGGACCCAGTACTTC
TRBV7-2,.,15,TRBJ1-5,once,CASSLAVQSLQPQHF,TGTGCCAGCAGCTTAGCGGTGCAGTCCCTTCAGCCCCAGCATTTT
TRBV6-6,TRBD2,16,TRBJ2-2,.,CASRNSGTTGAGELFF,TGTGCCAGCAGGAACTCCGGGACTACGGGGGCCGGGGAGCTGTTTTTT
TRBV6-6,.,16,TRBJ2-2,.,CASSYIRVEDTGELFF,TGTGCCAGCAGTTACATCCGGGTCGAGGACACCGGGGAGCTGTTTTTT
TRBV4-2,.,16,TRBJ2-1,.,CASSPLKIGRAEGQFF,TGTGCCAGCAGCCCCTTAAAGATTGGACGAGCTGAAGGGCAGTTCTTC
TRBV5-1,TRBD2,15,TRBJ2-3,.,CASNMAGDSIDTQYF,TGCGCCAGCAATATGGCGGGAGACTCGATAGATACGCAGTATTTT
TRBV30,.,14,TRBJ1-2,.,CAWSVGPLNYGYTF,TGTGCCTGGAGTGTCGGACCTTTGAACTATGGCTACACCTTC
TRBV6-5,TRBD1,12,TRBJ1-2,.,CASRTGLGGYTF,TGTGCCAGCAGGACAGGGCTGGGAGGCTACACCTTC
TRBV10-2,TRBD1,14,TRBJ2-7,.,CASRAGTGSYEQYF,TGCGCCAGCAGGGCCGGGACAGGGTCCTACGAGCAGTACTTC
TRBV10-2,TRBD1,13,TRBJ1-5,.,CASSDRGSQPQHF,TGCGCCAGCAGCGACAGGGGATCTCAGCCCCAGCATTTT
TRBV13,TRBD1,15,TRBJ2-7,.,CASSLGQGLIYEQYF,TGTGCCAGCAGCCTCGGACAGGGGCTCATCTACGAGCAGTACTTC
TRBV6-1,.,13,TRBJ2-7,.,CASKGSRDYEQYF,TGTGCCAGCAAGGGCAGTAGGGACTACGAGCAGTACTTC
TRBV11-3,TRBD2,14,TRBJ2-3,.,CASSASGIADTQYF,TGTGCCAGCAGCGCTAGCGGGATCGCAGATACGCAGTATTTT
TRBV10-3,.,15,TRBJ1-2,.,CAISESSSGVYGYTF,TGTGCCATCAGTGAGTCGAGCTCGGGGGTCTATGGCTACACCTTC
TRBV28,TRBD2,15,TRBJ2-7,.,CASSLLAGGAHEQYF,TGTGCCAGCAGTTTATTAGCGGGAGGGGCCCACGAGCAGTACTTC
TRBV7-2,.,18,TRBJ2-3,.,CASSLGNQGAPSTDTQYF,TGTGCCAGCAGCTTAGGTAATCAAGGCGCCCCTAGCACAGATACGCAGTATTTT
TRBV29-1,TRBD1,17,TRBJ1-2,.,CSVETRWGGQGTYGYTF,TGCAGCGTTGAAACCCGCTGGGGGGGACAGGGGACTTATGGCTACACCTTC
TRBV19,.,12,TRBJ2-5,.,CASSSAAETQYF,TGTGCCAGTAGTTCTGCGGCAGAGACCCAGTACTTC
TRBV27,.,12,TRBJ1-4,.,CASSPGNEKLFF,TGTGCCAGCAGTCCGGGAAATGAAAAACTGTTTTTT
TRBV10-3,TRBD1,14,TRBJ2-3,.,CAITQGDVADTQYF,TGTGCCATCACCCAGGGGGATGTGGCAGATACGCAGTATTTT
TRBV6-1,.,15,TRBJ1-5,.,CASRLLAASNQPQHF,TGTGCCAGCCGCCTATTGGCAGCTAGCAATCAGCCCCAGCATTTT
TRBV19,.,13,TRBJ2-1,once,CASSGDSYNEQFF,TGTGCCAGTTCCGGGGACTCCTACAATGAGCAGTTCTTC
TRBV7-3,TRBD2,15,TRBJ2-1,.,CASSLVLAGVDEQFF,TGTGCCAGCAGCTTAGTATTAGCGGGAGTTGATGAGCAGTTCTTC
TRBV29-1,.,12,TRBJ2-7,.,CSVGRQANEQYF,TGCAGCGTTGGGAGGCAGGCCAACGAGCAGTACTTC
TRBV4-3,TRBD1,13,TRBJ1-2,.,CASSQQGAWGYTF,TGCGCCAGCAGCCAACAGGGGGCCTGGGGCTACACCTTC
TRBV15,TRBD2,21,TRBJ2-7,.,CATSREPGTGGTSGRSYEQYF,TGTGCCACCAGCAGAGAACCGGGGACAGGGGGGACTAGCGGGAGGTCCTACGAGCAGTACTTC
TRBV27,.,18,TRBJ1-4,once,CASSSLHSAGVFNEKLFF,TGTGCCAGCAGTTCACTGCATTCCGCCGGGGTTTTTAATGAAAAACTGTTTTTT
TRBV30,.,14,TRBJ1-5,.,CAWSMDGSNQPQHF,TGTGCCTGGAGTATGGACGGTTCTAATCAGCCCCAGCATTTT
TRBV9,.,14,TRBJ1-1,.,CASSVVWNSAEAFF,TGTGCCAGCAGCGTAGTATGGAATTCAGCTGAAGCTTTCTTT
TRBV4-2,.,17,TRBJ1-5,.,CASSQEGAGGPNQPQHF,TGTGCCAGCAGCCAAGAAGGGGCAGGCGGTCCAAATCAGCCCCAGCATTTT
TRBV7-3,.,13,TRBJ2-7,.,CASSLESPGEQYF,TGTGCCAGCAGCTTAGAATCGCCGGGCGAGCAGTACTTC
TRBV11-3,TRBD1,14,TRBJ2-1,.,CASRPGQGWGEQFF,TGTGCCAGCAGGCCGGGACAGGGGTGGGGTGAGCAGTTCTTC